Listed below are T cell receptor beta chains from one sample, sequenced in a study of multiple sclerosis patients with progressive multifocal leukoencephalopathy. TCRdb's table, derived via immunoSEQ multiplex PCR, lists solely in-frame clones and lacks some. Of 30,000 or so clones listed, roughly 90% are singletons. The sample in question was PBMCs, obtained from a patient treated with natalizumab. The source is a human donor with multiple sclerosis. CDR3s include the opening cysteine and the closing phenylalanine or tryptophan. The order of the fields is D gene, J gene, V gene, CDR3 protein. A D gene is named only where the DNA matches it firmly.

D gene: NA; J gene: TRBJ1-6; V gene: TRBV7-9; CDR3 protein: CASSYQSGARDSPLHF
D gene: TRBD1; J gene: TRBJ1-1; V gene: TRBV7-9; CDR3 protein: CASSNRGTEAFF
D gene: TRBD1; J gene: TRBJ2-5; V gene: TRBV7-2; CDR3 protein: CASSLKTGAQYF
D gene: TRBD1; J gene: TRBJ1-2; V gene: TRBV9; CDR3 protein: CASSSGTGGGYTF
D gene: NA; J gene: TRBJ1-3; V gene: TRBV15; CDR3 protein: CATSTRPLSGNTIYF
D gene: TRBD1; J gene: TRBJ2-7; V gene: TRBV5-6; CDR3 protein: CASSLGRGYPYEQYF
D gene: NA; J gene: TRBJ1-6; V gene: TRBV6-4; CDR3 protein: CASGEGSASPLHF
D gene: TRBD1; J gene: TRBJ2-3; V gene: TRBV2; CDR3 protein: CASSTRQGAVDTQYF
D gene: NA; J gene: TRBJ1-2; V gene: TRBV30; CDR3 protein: CAWIPLRGLLWGYTF
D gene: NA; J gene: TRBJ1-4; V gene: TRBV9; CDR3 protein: CASSPDWRWEKLFF
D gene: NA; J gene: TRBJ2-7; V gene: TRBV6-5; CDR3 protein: CASSPTTAPYEQYF
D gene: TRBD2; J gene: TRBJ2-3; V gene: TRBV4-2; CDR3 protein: CASSRTGTSGGGSDTQYF
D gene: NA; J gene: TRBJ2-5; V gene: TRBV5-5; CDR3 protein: CASSRNPQAKETQYF
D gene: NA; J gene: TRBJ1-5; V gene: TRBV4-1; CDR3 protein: CASSQVGYSNQPQHF
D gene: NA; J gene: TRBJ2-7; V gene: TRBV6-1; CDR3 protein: CASSGAVRTYEQYF
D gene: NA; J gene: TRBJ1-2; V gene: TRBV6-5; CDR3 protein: CASSYGREGYGYTF
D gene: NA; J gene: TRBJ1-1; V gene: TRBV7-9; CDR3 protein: CASSQPNSVPNTEAFF
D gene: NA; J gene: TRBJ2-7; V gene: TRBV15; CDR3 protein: CATSRRTAKDSYEQYF
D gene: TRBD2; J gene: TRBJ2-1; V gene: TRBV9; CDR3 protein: CASSADGGANNEQFF
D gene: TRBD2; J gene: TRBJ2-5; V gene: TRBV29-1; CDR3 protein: CSGTRNRGETQYF
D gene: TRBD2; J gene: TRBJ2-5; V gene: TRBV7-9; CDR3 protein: CASSLTSGGAWETQYF
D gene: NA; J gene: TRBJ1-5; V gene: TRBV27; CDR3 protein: CAIYNQPQHF